This T cell receptor (beta chain) was identified in a study of Graves' ophthalmopathy and Graves' hyperthyroidism. Ineligible for inclusion were patients with other autoimmune diseases, uncontrolled infections, pregnancy or lactation. The diagnosis combined clinical symptoms, thyroxine, TRAb, thyroid ultrasound and orbital computed tomography scans. This clonotype was seen many times. Scientists amplified the TCR beta CDR3 regions from RNA transcripts. HTBI primers served in a first-round RT-PCR, which a second-round multiplex PCR followed. TCRdb passed the multiplex PCR reads through MiXCR, listing each CDR3 protein once. The table includes approximately 500,000 distinct CDR3 sequences, roughly an eighth detected once. The CDR3 runs to 15 residues. V was trimmed by 4 bases and J by 5 bases, leaving 17 bases between them. Germline assignment: CDR1 LNHDA and CDR2 SQIVND (reference sequence).

The sequencing sample was made of blood. The chain recombines TRBV19 with TRBJ1-1; weak D call: TRBD1 (5 bases). This receptor was obtained from a woman under 40 with Graves' ophthalmopathy. The CDR3 sequence is CASSTRPRESTEAFF. CDR3 DNA: TGTGCCAGTAGTACAAGACCCAGGGAGAGTACTGAAGCTTTCTTT.